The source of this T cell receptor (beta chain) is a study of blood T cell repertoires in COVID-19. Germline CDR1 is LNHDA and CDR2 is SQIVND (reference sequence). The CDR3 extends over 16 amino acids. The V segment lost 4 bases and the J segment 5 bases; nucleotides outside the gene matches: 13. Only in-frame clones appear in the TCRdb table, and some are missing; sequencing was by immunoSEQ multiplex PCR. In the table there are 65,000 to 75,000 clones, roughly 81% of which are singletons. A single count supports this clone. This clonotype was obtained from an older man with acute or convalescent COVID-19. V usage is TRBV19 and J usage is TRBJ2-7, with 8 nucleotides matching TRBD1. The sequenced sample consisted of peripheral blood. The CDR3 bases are TGTGCCAGTAGTAAATTGTCGAGACAGGGGTCCCACGAGCAGTACTTC. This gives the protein CASSKLSRQGSHEQYF.